The rows below give T cell receptor beta chains drawn from one sample of a study of control samples from healthy donors and cancer patients. Some clones are missing from TCRdb's copy, which holds only in-frame ones; the method was immunoSEQ multiplex PCR. The data hold fewer than 200,000 clones, with just under 95% observed a single time. Sequencing was done on a sample of blood. Every receptor here comes from a woman in her sixties or seventies in good health. CDR3s include the opening cysteine and the closing phenylalanine or tryptophan. D genes are given only for firm matches. The listing skips clone size in some rows; elsewhere it reads once, few, many or a size class.

>15|TRBJ2-7|TRBV6-2/TRBV6-3|NA|NA
TGTGCCAGCAGTTACTCGGGACAAGCGAATTGGGAGCAGTACTTC
CASSYSGQANWEQYF
>14|TRBJ1-1|TRBV7-9|NA|NA
TGTGCCAGCAGCTTACGAGTAGTGAACACTGAAGCTTTCTTT
CASSLRVVNTEAFF
>14|TRBJ1-1|TRBV25-1|NA|NA
TGTGCCAGCAGTGAACCGGGTGGCGGCCCCCAAGCTTTCTTT
CASSEPGGGPQAFF
>14|TRBJ1-2|TRBV2|TRBD1|NA
TGTGCCAGCAGCGGTGGACAGGGGTGGCATGGCTACACCTTC
CASSGGQGWHGYTF
>14|TRBJ1-5|TRBV30|TRBD1|NA
TGTGCCTGGAGTCAAGGACAGGTCAATCAGCCCCAGCATTTT
CAWSQGQVNQPQHF
>17|TRBJ2-7|TRBV6-1|TRBD1|NA
TGTGCCAGCAGTGAACAAACTGTGGGGACAGGGGTCTACGAGCAGTACTTC
CASSEQTVGTGVYEQYF
>14|TRBJ2-5|TRBV5-4|NA|few
TGTGCCAGCAGCTTGGGTAGGGGACGAGAGACCCAGTACTTC
CASSLGRGRETQYF
>19|TRBJ1-5|TRBV10-1|NA|NA
TGCGCCAGCAGTGATCGAGCAGGGATGGCCCGGGCGGGCAATCAGCCCCAGCATTTT
CASSDRAGMARAGNQPQHF
>14|TRBJ1-1|TRBV2|NA|NA
TGTGCCAGCAGTGAAATGGGAATGAACACTGAAGCTTTCTTT
CASSEMGMNTEAFF
>17|TRBJ2-7|TRBV5-1|TRBD2|NA
TGCGCCAGCAGCTTGGCCCCCCTAGCGGGGGGCCTCTCCGAGCAGTACTTC
CASSLAPLAGGLSEQYF
>17|TRBJ2-1|TRBV5-4|TRBD2|NA
TGTGCCAGCAGCTTGGTTGCGGCGGGGGGGACTCGGGATGAGCAGTTCTTC
CASSLVAAGGTRDEQFF
>17|TRBJ2-2|TRBV7-2|TRBD1|NA
TGTGCCAGCAGCGATCCTGCCCGGACAGGGCACACCGGGGAGCTGTTTTTT
CASSDPARTGHTGELFF
>12|TRBJ2-1|TRBV30|NA|NA
TGTGCCTGGACTCACACCTACAATGAGCAGTTCTTC
CAWTHTYNEQFF
>15|TRBJ1-5|TRBV7-2|TRBD1|once
TGTGCCAGCAGCTTAGGGACAGGGTCCAATCAGCCCCAGCATTTT
CASSLGTGSNQPQHF
>14|TRBJ2-2|TRBV5-4|NA|NA
TGTGCCAGCAGCTTGGCGGGGTACACCGGGGAGCTGTTTTTT
CASSLAGYTGELFF
>12|TRBJ2-7|TRBV12-3/TRBV12-4|NA|NA
TGTGCCAGCAGCTCCACAGGGTTCGAGCAGTACTTC
CASSSTGFEQYF
>16|TRBJ1-3|TRBV6-6|TRBD1|NA
TGTGCCAGCAGTCGACTACAGGGGATTGCTGGAAACACCATATATTTT
CASSRLQGIAGNTIYF
>14|TRBJ1-4|TRBV24-1|NA|NA
TGTGCCACCCGTGGAAAACAGTATAATGAAAAACTGTTTTTT
CATRGKQYNEKLFF
>15|TRBJ2-3|TRBV5-5|NA|NA
TGTGCCAGCCGATTGGCAGGGCGAGTGCCAGATACGCAGTATTTT
CASRLAGRVPDTQYF
>14|TRBJ1-4|TRBV5-1|TRBD1|NA
TGCGCCAGCACTCGGGACAGCTCTAATGAAAAACTGTTTTTT
CASTRDSSNEKLFF
>15|TRBJ1-4|TRBV5-1|NA|NA
TGCGCCAGCAGCCCACGGACAGAAAATAATGAAAAACTGTTTTTT
CASSPRTENNEKLFF
>15|TRBJ1-4|TRBV29-1|NA|NA
TGCAGCGTCGCCGGGATATCAACAACTAATGAAAAACTGTTTTTT
CSVAGISTTNEKLFF
>15|TRBJ1-6|TRBV6-5|NA|NA
TGTGCCAGCAGTTACGGGAGCTCCTATAATTCACCCCTCCACTTT
CASSYGSSYNSPLHF
>16|TRBJ1-1|TRBV19|NA|NA
TGTGCCAGTAGCTTACAGGGTGGTAACATGAACACTGAAGCTTTCTTT
CASSLQGGNMNTEAFF
>17|TRBJ1-4|TRBV15|TRBD1|NA
TGTGCCACCAGCGGAGGGACAGGGGGTTTCTCAAATGAAAAACTGTTTTTT
CATSGGTGGFSNEKLFF
>13|TRBJ1-2|TRBV6-5|TRBD1|NA
TGTGCCAGCAGTTCCGGACAGGGCCGAGGCTACACCTTC
CASSSGQGRGYTF
>16|TRBJ1-2|TRBV18|NA|NA
TGTGCCAGCTCACGAGACCCCACAGGGAACGGCTATGGCTACACCTTC
CASSRDPTGNGYGYTF
>13|TRBJ1-1|TRBV6-4|NA|NA
TGTGCCAGCAGTGAAGCTGGCGGCACTGAAGCTTTCTTT
CASSEAGGTEAFF
>15|TRBJ1-4|TRBV25-1|NA|NA
TGTGCCAGCAGTGAACCGGGACCAACTAATGAAAAACTGTTTTTT
CASSEPGPTNEKLFF
>16|TRBJ2-2|TRBV11-2|NA|few
TGTGCCAGCAGCTTATCGCCTGCAGGGAACACCGGGGAGCTGTTTTTT
CASSLSPAGNTGELFF
>13|TRBJ1-6|TRBV2|NA|NA
TGTGCCAGTTCGACGGAGACTAATTCACCCCTCCACTTT
CASSTETNSPLHF